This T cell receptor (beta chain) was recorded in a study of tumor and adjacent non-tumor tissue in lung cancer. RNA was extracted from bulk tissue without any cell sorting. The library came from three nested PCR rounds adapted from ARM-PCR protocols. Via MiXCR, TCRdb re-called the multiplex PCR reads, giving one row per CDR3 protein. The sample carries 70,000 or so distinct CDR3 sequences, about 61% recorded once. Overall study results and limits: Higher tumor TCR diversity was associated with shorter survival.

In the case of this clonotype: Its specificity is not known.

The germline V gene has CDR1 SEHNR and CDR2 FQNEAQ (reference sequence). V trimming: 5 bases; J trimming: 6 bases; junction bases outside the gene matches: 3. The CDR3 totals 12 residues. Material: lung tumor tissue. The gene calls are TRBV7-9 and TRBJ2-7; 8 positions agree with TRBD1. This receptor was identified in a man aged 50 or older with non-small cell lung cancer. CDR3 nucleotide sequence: TGTGCCAGCAGCCACGGGACAGGCGAGCAGTACTTC. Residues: CASSHGTGEQYF.